The source of this TCR beta chain is a study of neurological immune-mediated disorders. The time point here: longitudinal time-point 3. Unsorted libraries used 2 million PBMCs kept at -80 degrees C. Germline assignment: CDR1 DFQATT and CDR2 SNEGSKA (reference sequence). V was clipped by 3 bases and J by 7 bases; unmatched bases: 8. The CDR3 extends over 14 amino acids. Synthesis of cDNA was carried out by template-switch 5'RACE. The reaction used 10-nucleotide random UMIs. MiXCR was run by TCRdb on the 5' RACE reads, yielding one entry per CDR3 protein. The sample has more than 100,000 distinct CDR3 sequences, more than 10% seen once. There are many counts of this clonotype.

Specimen: PBMCs. The V call is TRBV20-1, the J call TRBJ2-4, with 8 positions matching TRBD1. This sequence originates from a female donor with HTLV-1-associated myelopathy (HAM/TSP). CDR3 sequence: CSASNTGGANIQYF. The CDR3 coding sequence is TGCAGTGCTAGTAATACAGGGGGAGCGAACATTCAGTACTTC.